This T cell receptor beta chain was captured by sequencing in a study of T cells after yellow fever vaccination. The germline V gene has CDR1 SGHRS and CDR2 YFSETQ. J lost 5 bases, V lost 0 bases, and 13 bases had no gene match. The CDR3 consists of 18 residues. MiXCR, applied by TCRdb to the 5' RACE reads, yields one record per CDR3 protein. Counted here are over 4,000 distinct CDR3 sequences, over 3% occurring once; the ten biggest clones make up about 60%. By share, this clonotype ranks as medium-sized. The TCR originated in a man between 25 and 39 years old who received the YFV17D yellow fever vaccine. The V call is TRBV5-1, the J call TRBJ2-5, with 10 positions matching TRBD2. The specimen comprised PBMCs, either bulk or a sorted T-cell subset (CD4+, CD8+, memory, or dextramer-sorted; not recorded which), sampled 15 days after the yellow fever booster vaccination. In DNA form, the CDR3 reads TGCGCCAGCAGCTTGGATTGGCTAGCGGGAGTTCAGATGGAGACCCAGTACTTC. It translates to CASSLDWLAGVQMETQYF.